This T cell receptor beta chain was identified in a study of T cell changes during pregnancy in multiple sclerosis. TCRdb's copy holds only in-frame clones and misses some; the assay was immunoSEQ multiplex PCR. The table has approximately 50,000 clones, approximately 91% seen once; the top ten hold roughly a tenth. The CDR3 extends over 15 amino acids. Germline CDR1 reads SGHAT; CDR2 reads FQNNGV. Trimming pared 1 base from V and 2 bases from J, leaving 11 bases between. The genes are TRBV11-2 and TRBJ2-5; the D gene is possibly TRBD2 (5 bases). Sequencing used CD8+ T cells from peripheral blood mononuclear cells, obtained after pregnancy. The origin of this receptor is a female donor with multiple sclerosis, enrolled in a pregnancy study. The CDR3 DNA sequence: TGTGCCAGCAGCTTAGGTGGTAGCGAGCAAGAGACCCAGTACTTC. It is translated as CASSLGGSEQETQYF.